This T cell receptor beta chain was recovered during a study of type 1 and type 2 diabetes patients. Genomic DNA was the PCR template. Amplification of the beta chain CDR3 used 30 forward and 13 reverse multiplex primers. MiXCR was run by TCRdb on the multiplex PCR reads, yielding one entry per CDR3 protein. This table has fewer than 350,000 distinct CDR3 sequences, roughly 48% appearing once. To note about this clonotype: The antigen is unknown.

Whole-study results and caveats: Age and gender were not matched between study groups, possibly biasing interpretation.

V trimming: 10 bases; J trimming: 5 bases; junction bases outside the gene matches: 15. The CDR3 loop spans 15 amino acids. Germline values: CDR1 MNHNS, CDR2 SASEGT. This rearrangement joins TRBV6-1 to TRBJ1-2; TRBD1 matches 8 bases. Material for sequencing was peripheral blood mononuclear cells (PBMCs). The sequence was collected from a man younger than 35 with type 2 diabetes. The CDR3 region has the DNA TGTGCCACCAGGAGCTCAGGGGGCGCTTGGTATGGCTACACCTTC. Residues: CATRSSGGAWYGYTF.